This TCR beta chain comes out of a study of T cells in Graves' hyperthyroidism and ophthalmopathy. Amplification of TCR beta CDR3 regions was performed using RNA transcripts as template. A first-round RT-PCR of the TCR CDR3 used the HTBI primer set. TCRdb fed the multiplex PCR reads into MiXCR, producing one record per CDR3 protein. The repertoire holds fewer than 700,000 distinct CDR3 sequences, with over 15% as singletons. The CDR3 totals 14 residues. From germline, CDR1 is SEHNR and CDR2 FQNEAQ (reference sequence). This clonotype was picked up a small number of times. One junction end does not reproduce the germline sequence, and a read error may be involved. Active moderate-to-severe ophthalmopathy, Clinical Activity Score at least 3, NOSPECS at least 4, under 3 months' duration.

The TCR comes from a woman aged 18-29 years with Graves' ophthalmopathy. The V call is TRBV7-9, the J call TRBJ2-5; D gene uncertain. Sequenced sample: blood. CDR3 sequence: CASSLAVRQEAQYF. CDR3 DNA sequence: TGTGCCAGCAGCTTAGCGGTCAGACAAGAGGCCCAGTACTTC.